This passage covers 20 T cell receptor beta chains from one sample sequenced in a study of blood T cell repertoires in COVID-19. Clones were read by immunoSEQ multiplex PCR, and TCRdb kept only the in-frame ones, dropping some. The data hold 220,000 or so clones, with 70% to 90% observed a single time. Specimen: peripheral blood. These receptors all stem from a woman aged 45-65 years with COVID-19, enrolled during active disease.

The chain employs TRBV7-6 and TRBJ2-2, with 7 bases aligning to TRBD2. Losses at the gene ends were 3 bases for V and 3 bases for J; bases not matched to a gene: 19. The CDR3 sequence is 20 residues long. Germline V gene data show CDR1 as SGHVS and CDR2 as FNYEAQ. The CDR3, as DNA: TGTGCCAGCAGCTTTTCCCCCCTCCCTCGAACTAGCGATGACACCGGGGAGCTGTTTTTT. Protein product: CASSFSPLPRTSDDTGELFF.

The rearrangement links TRBV9 to TRBJ1-3; 8 bases are a match to TRBD1. Per germline, CDR1 SGDLS and CDR2 YYNGEE. The junction had 3 bases not matched to a gene; V was cut back by 4 bases and J by 0 bases. The CDR3 sequence is 15 residues long. DNA of the CDR3: TGTGCCAGCAGCCCTGGGACAGGCTCTGGAAACACCATATATTTT. Protein: CASSPGTGSGNTIYF.

The V call is TRBV6-1, the J call TRBJ2-3; 7 bases align to TRBD2. J lost 6 bases, V lost 4 bases, and 13 bases had no gene match. CDR1 and CDR2 from the germline V gene are MNHNS and SASEGT. This CDR3 region has 16 residues. Here the CDR3 reads CASSAPLPGGSDTQYF. The CDR3 coding sequence is TGTGCCAGCAGTGCACCTCTCCCGGGGGGTTCGGATACGCAGTATTTT.

The genes are TRBV6-5 and TRBJ1-1, with D perhaps matching TRBD1 (5 bases). CDR3 length: 15 amino acids. Germline V gene lookup returns CDR1 MNHEY and CDR2 SVGAGI. V lost 7 bases to trimming and J lost 0 bases, with 15 bases between them. CDR3 DNA: TGTGCCAGCATGTGGGGGGAGGCGATGAACACTGAAGCTTTCTTT. Protein: CASMWGEAMNTEAFF.

The rearrangement links TRBV30 to TRBJ2-6, with TRBD2 matching 8 bases. Germline CDR1 and CDR2: GTSNPN and SVGIG (reference sequence). J was trimmed by 0 bases and V by 6 bases; bases with no gene match: 7. CDR3 size: 16 residues. CDR3 coding DNA: TGTGCCTGTCGGACTAGCCCCAGCTCTGGGGCCAACGTCCTGACTTTC. Its protein is CACRTSPSSGANVLTF.

CDR3 sequence reads: CASSLPWTSGHNEQFF. In DNA, the CDR3 is TGTGCCAGCAGCTTACCTTGGACTAGCGGCCACAATGAGCAGTTCTTC. J is TRBJ2-1 and V is TRBV7-2; 10 bases line up with TRBD2. The CDR3 length is 16 residues. Germline CDR1 reads SGHTA; CDR2 reads FQGNSA. The V gene end was trimmed by 2 bases and the J gene end by 5 bases; junction bases not matched to a gene: 6.

The genes are TRBV5-5 and TRBJ2-1, with 9 positions matching TRBD1. This CDR3 spans 15 amino acids. V gave up 3 bases and J gave up 6 bases; unmatched junction bases: 7. CDR1 and CDR2 from the germline V gene are SGHKS and YYEKEE (reference sequence). The CDR3 region is CASSYGTGFGNEQFF. The CDR3 bases are TGTGCCAGCAGCTACGGGACAGGGTTCGGCAATGAGCAGTTCTTC. The full variable domain, its missing parts supplied by reference TRBV5-5 and TRBJ2-1, is DAGVTQSPTHLIKTRGQQVTLRCSPISGHKSVSWYQQVLGQGPQFIFQYYEKEERGRGNFPDRFSARQFPNYSSELNVNALLLGDSALYLCASSYGTGFGNEQFFGPGTRLTVL.

The V call is TRBV9, the J call TRBJ2-2; the match to TRBD2 covers 10 bases. Unmatched junction bases numbered 4, after V lost 4 bases and J lost 1 base. The CDR3 has 16 amino acids. The germline V gene encodes CDR1 SGDLS and CDR2 YYNGEE. The DNA for the CDR3 is TGTGCCAGCAGCTTATCTAGCGGGGGGAACACCGGGGAGCTGTTTTTT. This translates into CASSLSSGGNTGELFF.

The rearrangement links TRBV14 to TRBJ1-1, with D perhaps matching TRBD1 (6 bases). Germline CDR1 and CDR2: SGHDN and FVKESK. Trimming removed 6 bases from V and 7 bases from J, with 24 bases in between. The CDR3 is 16 amino acids. CDR3 bases: TGTGCCAGCAGGGGAACAGGGCTCAGGGAACAAAATGAAGCTTTCTTT. Residues: CASRGTGLREQNEAFF.

This clone was seen more than once but under ten times. This chain uses TRBV19 with TRBJ2-1; no firm D call. The CDR3 extends over 14 amino acids. CDR1 is LNHDA, CDR2 SQIVND, per germline (reference sequence). The V gene lost 6 bases and the J gene lost 9 bases, with 18 bases spanning the gap. This CDR3 is CASSRPRLGLEQFF. The CDR3 nucleotides read TGTGCCAGTAGCCGCCCTCGACTGGGTCTTGAGCAGTTCTTC.

The V call is TRBV9, the J call TRBJ2-7; 14 bases fit TRBD2. The V and J ends lost 0 bases and 4 bases, in that order; junction bases with no gene match: 6. Per the germline V gene, CDR1 is SGDLS and CDR2 is YYNGEE. The CDR3 totals 17 residues. The CDR3 DNA sequence: TGTGCCAGCAGCGTAGGGGGACTAGCGGGGGCCGCTTACGAGCAGTACTTC. As protein: CASSVGGLAGAAYEQYF.

Only a few counts were recorded for this clone. This chain connects TRBV18 to TRBJ1-2; 8 bases are a match to TRBD1. V lost 3 bases and J lost 5; bases outside the gene matches: 17. CDR3 length: 18 amino acids. Germline V CDR1 and CDR2: KGHSH, LQKENI. CDR3 sequence (DNA): TGTGCCAGCTCACCTAGATCCGGACAGGGCCCCCCCGCATATGGCTACACCTTC. As protein: CASSPRSGQGPPAYGYTF.

The CDR3 sequence: CATSRSHRDPLGTEAFF. The CDR3 region has the DNA TGTGCCACCAGCAGATCGCACAGGGATCCACTTGGCACTGAAGCTTTCTTT. The chain couples TRBV15 to TRBJ1-1, with a possible D match to TRBD1 (6 bases). Between the trimmed V and J ends, which lost 2 bases and 4 bases, there was a span of 20 bases. Germline CDR1 and CDR2: LNHNV and YYDKDF (reference sequence). CDR3 length: 17 residues.

This chain joins TRBV18 and TRBJ2-5, with D unclear. The CDR3 runs 12 residues. V was shortened by 2 bases and J by 6 bases, with 7 bases between the two germline ends. The V gene's germline CDR1 is KGHSH and CDR2 LQKENI. The CDR3 region has the DNA TGTGCCAGCTCACCAGAGGAAAAGACCCAGTACTTC. Amino acids: CASSPEEKTQYF.

V and J are TRBV28 and TRBJ1-2, with 9 bases matching TRBD1. CDR1 MDHEN and CDR2 SYDVKM come from the germline V gene. This CDR3 comprises 15 residues. V shed 5 bases and J 4 bases; nucleotides not matched to a gene: 8. This chain's CDR3 is CASSPAGTGIYGYTF. CDR3 in DNA: TGTGCCAGCAGTCCTGCCGGGACAGGGATCTATGGCTACACCTTC.

This chain connects TRBV9 to TRBJ2-2, with 8 bases matching TRBD2. The junction had 7 bases not matched to a gene; V was cut back by 1 base and J by 5 bases. The CDR3 has 16 amino acids. Germline V gene data show CDR1 as SGDLS and CDR2 as YYNGEE. CDR3: CASSVSRGGPTGELFF. CDR3 coding DNA: TGTGCCAGCAGCGTAAGCCGGGGGGGCCCAACCGGGGAGCTGTTTTTT.

The V call is TRBV7-8, the J call TRBJ2-2; D is undetermined. There are 15 residues in the CDR3. In germline, CDR1 is SGHVS, CDR2 FQNEAQ. V lost 5 bases to trimming and J lost 1 base, with 11 bases between them. CDR3 DNA: TGTGCCAGCAGCATACTGACACTGAACACCGGGGAGCTGTTTTTT. Translated, it gives CASSILTLNTGELFF.

The chain uses TRBV10-3 and TRBJ2-7; D perhaps matches TRBD1 (5 bases). Germline-derived CDR1 and CDR2 are ENHRY and SYGVKD. Trimming removed 0 bases at V and 3 bases at J, with 9 bases between. The CDR3 has 14 residues. CDR3 sequence: CAISESVQGYEQYV. The CDR3 DNA reads TGTGCCATCAGTGAGTCGGTCCAGGGCTACGAGCAGTACGTC.

J is TRBJ1-6 and V is TRBV4-2, with 9 bases lining up with TRBD1. This CDR3 has 18 residues. The J segment lost 7 bases and the V segment lost 1 base, leaving 11 bases of the junction unmatched. Per germline, CDR1 LGHNA and CDR2 YNFKEQ. Here the CDR3 reads CASSQVTTGTGTNSPLHF. The DNA for the CDR3 is TGTGCCAGCAGCCAAGTCACAACCGGGACAGGGACCAATTCACCCCTCCACTTT.

CDR3 loop: CASSFWETEAFF. The CDR3 DNA follows: TGTGCCAGCAGTTTTTGGGAGACTGAAGCTTTCTTT. The chain carries TRBV12-3 or TRBV12-4 and TRBJ1-1; D gene uncertain. This CDR3 is 12 amino acids long. The germline V and J ends were trimmed by 3 bases and 5 bases, with 7 bases remaining between them.